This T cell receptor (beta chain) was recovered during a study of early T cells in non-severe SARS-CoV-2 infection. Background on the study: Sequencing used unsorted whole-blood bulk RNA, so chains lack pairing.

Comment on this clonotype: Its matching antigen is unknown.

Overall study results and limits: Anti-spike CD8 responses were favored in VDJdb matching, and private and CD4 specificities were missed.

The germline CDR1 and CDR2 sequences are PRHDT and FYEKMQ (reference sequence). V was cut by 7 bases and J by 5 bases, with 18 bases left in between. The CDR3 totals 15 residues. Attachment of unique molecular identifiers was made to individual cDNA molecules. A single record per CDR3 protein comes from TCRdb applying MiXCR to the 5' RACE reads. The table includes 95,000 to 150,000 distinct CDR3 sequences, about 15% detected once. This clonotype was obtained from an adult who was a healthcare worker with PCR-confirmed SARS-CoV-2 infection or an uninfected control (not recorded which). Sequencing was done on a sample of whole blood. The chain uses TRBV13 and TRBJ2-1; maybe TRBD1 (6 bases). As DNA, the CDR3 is TGTGCCAGCACCTCCAGGGGAACTATAGACAATGAGCAGTTCTTC. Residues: CASTSRGTIDNEQFF.